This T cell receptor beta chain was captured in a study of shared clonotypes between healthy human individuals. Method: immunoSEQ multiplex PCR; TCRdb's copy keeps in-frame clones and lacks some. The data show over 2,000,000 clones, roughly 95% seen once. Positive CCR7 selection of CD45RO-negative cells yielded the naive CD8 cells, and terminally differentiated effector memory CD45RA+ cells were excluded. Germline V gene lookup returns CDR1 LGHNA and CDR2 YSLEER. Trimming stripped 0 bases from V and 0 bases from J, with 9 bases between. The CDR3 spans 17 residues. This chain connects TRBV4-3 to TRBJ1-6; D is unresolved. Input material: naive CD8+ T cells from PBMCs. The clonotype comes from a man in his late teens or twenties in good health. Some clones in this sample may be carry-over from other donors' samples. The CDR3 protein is CASSQDYESSYNSPLHF. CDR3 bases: TGCGCCAGCAGCCAAGATTACGAGAGCTCCTATAATTCACCCCTCCACTTT.